This T cell receptor beta chain was documented in a study of tumor-infiltrating lymphocytes in primary liver carcinoma. The wider study: The patients had histopathologically diagnosed primary liver carcinoma, and their disease was treated by surgical resection.

Germline DNA was also extracted, while the blood RNA originated from unsorted whole blood. Chronic HBV infection, untreated so far, was present in the patients. Study-wide results and caveats: Since the samples were bulk and unsorted, the CD4+ and CD8+ repertoires were not compared.

The germline V and J ends were trimmed by 5 bases and 2 bases, with 15 bases remaining between them. Germline values: CDR1 MDHEN, CDR2 SYDVKM. The CDR3 is made up of 15 amino acids. From approximately 530 ng of total RNA, TCR beta-specific cDNA was reverse-transcribed using a constant-region primer. ARM-PCR, slightly modified, supplied the TCR beta libraries through three nested multiplex PCR rounds. A C-beta reverse primer was combined with TRBV1-TRBV30 forward primers in the first two PCR rounds, and each round had about 10 cycles. In TCRdb, the multiplex PCR reads were re-called with MiXCR into one record per CDR3 protein. The sample includes approximately 330,000 distinct CDR3 sequences, 65% of them seen just once. A remark on this clonotype: Its target is not known.

This chain uses TRBV28 with TRBJ2-5; D unclear. This sequence was found in a man in his forties with primary liver carcinoma and hepatitis B virus infection. Sequencing was carried out using peripheral blood. The CDR3, as DNA: TGTGCCAGCAGTGCAGGCGGACCGTATCAAGAGACCCAGTACTTC. Protein sequence: CASSAGGPYQETQYF.